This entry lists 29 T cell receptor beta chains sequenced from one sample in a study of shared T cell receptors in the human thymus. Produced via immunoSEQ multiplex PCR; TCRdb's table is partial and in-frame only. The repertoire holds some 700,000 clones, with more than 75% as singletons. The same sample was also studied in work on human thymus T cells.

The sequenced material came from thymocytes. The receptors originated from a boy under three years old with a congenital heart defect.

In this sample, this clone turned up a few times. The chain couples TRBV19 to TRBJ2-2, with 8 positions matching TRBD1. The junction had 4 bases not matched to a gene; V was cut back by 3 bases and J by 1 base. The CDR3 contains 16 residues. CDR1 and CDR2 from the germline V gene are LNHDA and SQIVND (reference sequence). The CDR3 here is CASSMGGQENTGELFF. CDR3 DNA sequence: TGTGCCAGTAGTATGGGGGGACAGGAGAACACCGGGGAGCTGTTTTTT.

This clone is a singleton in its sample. CDR3 nucleotide sequence: TGTGCCAGCAGTTATTCGGGACACAGGAACACTGAAGCTTTCTTT. Translation gives CASSYSGHRNTEAFF. The chain uses TRBV6-6 and TRBJ1-1; TRBD1 is a possible D gene (6 bases). V dropped 3 bases and J dropped 1 base, with 12 bases sitting between them. From germline, CDR1 is MNHNY and CDR2 SVGAGI (reference sequence). The CDR3 extends over 15 amino acids.

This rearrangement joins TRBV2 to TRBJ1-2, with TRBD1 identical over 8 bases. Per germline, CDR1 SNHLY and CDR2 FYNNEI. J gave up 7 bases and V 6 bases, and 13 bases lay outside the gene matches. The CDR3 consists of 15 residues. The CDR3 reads CASSLFRDRNGGYTF. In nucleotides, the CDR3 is TGTGCCAGCAGCCTTTTCCGGGACAGGAATGGTGGCTACACCTTC.

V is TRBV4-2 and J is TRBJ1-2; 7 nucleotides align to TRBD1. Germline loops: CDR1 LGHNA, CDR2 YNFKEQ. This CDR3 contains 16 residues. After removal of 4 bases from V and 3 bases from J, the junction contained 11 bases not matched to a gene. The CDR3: CASSPPWDREYYGYTF. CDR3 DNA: TGTGCCAGCAGCCCCCCCTGGGACAGAGAGTACTATGGCTACACCTTC.

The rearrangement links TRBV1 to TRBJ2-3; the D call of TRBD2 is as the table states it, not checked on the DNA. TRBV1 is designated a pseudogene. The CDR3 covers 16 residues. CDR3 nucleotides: TGCACCAGCAGCGGGACTAGCGGGCACCTCACAGATACGCAGTATTTT. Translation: CTSSGTSGHLTDTQYF.

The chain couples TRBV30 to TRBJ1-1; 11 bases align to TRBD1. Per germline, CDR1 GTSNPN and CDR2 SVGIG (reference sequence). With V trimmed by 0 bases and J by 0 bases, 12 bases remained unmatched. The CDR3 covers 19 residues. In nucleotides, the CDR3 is TGTGCCTGGAGTGTCGTTGGGACAGGGGGGTGGGATATGAACACTGAAGCTTTCTTT. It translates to CAWSVVGTGGWDMNTEAFF.

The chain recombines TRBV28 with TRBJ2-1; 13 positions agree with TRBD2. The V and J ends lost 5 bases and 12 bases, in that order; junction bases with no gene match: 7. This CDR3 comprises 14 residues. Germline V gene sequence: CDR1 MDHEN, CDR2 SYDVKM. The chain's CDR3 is CASSPRTSGSRQFF. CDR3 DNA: TGTGCCAGCAGTCCCCGGACTAGCGGGAGCAGGCAGTTCTTC. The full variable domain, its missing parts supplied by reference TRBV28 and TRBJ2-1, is DVKVTQSSRYLVKRTGEKVFLECVQDMDHENMFWYRQDPGLGLRLIYFSYDVKMKEKGDIPEGYSVSREKKERFSLILESASTNQTSMYLCASSPRTSGSRQFFGPGTRLTVL.

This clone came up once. The DNA for the CDR3 is TGCGCCAGCAGAGGGGACAGGAGAAACACCGGGGAGCTGTTTTTT. Translated: CASRGDRRNTGELFF. The chain employs TRBV4-3 and TRBJ2-2, with TRBD1 identical over 8 bases. With 6 bases clipped from V and 2 bases from J, the junction kept 5 bases outside the gene matches. This CDR3 comprises 15 residues. Germline values: CDR1 LGHNA, CDR2 YSLEER.

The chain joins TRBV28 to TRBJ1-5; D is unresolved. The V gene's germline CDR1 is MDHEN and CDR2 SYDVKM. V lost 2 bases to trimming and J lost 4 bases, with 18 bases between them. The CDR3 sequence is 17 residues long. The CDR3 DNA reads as TGTGCCAGCAGTTTAGAGTGGCAAACAGTCCTTAATCAGCCCCAGCATTTT. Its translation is CASSLEWQTVLNQPQHF.

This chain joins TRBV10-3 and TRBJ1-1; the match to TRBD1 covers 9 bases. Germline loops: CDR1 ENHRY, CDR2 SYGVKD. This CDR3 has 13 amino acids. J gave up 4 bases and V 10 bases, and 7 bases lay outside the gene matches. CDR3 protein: CATGGQGGTEAFF. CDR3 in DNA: TGTGCCACCGGGGGACAGGGAGGCACTGAAGCTTTCTTT.

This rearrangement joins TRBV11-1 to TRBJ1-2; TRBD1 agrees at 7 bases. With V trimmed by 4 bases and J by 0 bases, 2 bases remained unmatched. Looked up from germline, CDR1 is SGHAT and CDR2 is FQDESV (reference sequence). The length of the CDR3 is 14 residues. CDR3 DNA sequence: TGTGCCAGCAGCTGGGACAGCGCTAACTATGGCTACACCTTC. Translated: CASSWDSANYGYTF.

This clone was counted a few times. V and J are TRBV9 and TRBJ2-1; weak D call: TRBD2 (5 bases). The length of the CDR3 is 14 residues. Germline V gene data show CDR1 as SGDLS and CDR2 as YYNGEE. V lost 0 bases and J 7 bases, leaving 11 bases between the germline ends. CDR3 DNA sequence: TGTGCCAGCAGCGTAGATTCGGGATGGAATGAGCAGTTCTTC. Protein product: CASSVDSGWNEQFF.

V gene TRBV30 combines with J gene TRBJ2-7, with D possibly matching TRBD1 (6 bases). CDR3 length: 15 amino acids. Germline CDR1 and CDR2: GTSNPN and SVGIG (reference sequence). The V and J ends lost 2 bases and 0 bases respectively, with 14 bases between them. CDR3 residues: CAWSKRQEYSYEQYF. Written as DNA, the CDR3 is TGTGCCTGGAGTAAGCGACAGGAATACTCCTACGAGCAGTACTTC.

CDR3 sequence reads: CASSPTSSYEQYF. In nucleotides, the CDR3 is TGCGCCAGCAGCCCGACTAGCTCCTACGAGCAGTACTTC. The gene calls are TRBV4-3 and TRBJ2-7; perhaps TRBD2 as D (6 bases). This CDR3 spans 13 amino acids. Per germline, CDR1 LGHNA and CDR2 YSLEER. V dropped 4 bases and J dropped 0 bases, with 7 bases sitting between them.

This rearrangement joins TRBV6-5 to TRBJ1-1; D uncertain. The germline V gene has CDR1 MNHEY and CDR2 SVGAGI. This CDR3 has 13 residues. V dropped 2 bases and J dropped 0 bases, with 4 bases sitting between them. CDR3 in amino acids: CASSYQVNTEAFF. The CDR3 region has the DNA TGTGCCAGCAGTTACCAGGTGAACACTGAAGCTTTCTTT.

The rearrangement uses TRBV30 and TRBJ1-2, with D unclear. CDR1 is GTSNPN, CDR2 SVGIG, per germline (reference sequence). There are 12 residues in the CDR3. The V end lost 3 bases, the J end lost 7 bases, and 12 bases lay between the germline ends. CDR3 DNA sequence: TGTGCCTGGAGCCCCAGGCCAGGTGGCTACACCTTC. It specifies CAWSPRPGGYTF. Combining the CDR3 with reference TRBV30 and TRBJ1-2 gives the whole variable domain SQTIHQWPATLVQPVGSPLSLECTVEGTSNPNLYWYRQAAGRGLQLLFYSVGIGQISSEVPQNLSASRPQDRQFILSSKKLLLSDSGFYLCAWSPRPGGYTFGSGTRLTVV.

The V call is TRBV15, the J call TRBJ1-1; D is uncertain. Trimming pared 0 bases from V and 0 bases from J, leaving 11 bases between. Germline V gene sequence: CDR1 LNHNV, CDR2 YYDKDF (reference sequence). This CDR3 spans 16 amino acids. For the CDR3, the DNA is TGTGCCACCAGCAGAGACGCTAGAGGGTTGAACACTGAAGCTTTCTTT. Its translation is CATSRDARGLNTEAFF.

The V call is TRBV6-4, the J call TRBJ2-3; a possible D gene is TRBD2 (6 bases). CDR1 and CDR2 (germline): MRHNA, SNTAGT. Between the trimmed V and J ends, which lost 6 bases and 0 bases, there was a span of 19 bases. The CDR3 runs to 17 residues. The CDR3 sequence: CASRPHSDGTSTDTQYF. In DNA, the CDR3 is TGTGCCAGCAGACCCCATTCGGACGGGACTAGCACAGATACGCAGTATTTT.

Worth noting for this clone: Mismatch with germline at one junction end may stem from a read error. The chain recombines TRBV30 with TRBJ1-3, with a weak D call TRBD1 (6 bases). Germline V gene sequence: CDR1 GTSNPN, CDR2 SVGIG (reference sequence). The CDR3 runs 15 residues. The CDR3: CAWSRGQSSGSTIYF. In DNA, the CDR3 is TGTGCCTGGTCTCGTGGACAGTCCTCTGGAAGCACCATATATTTT.

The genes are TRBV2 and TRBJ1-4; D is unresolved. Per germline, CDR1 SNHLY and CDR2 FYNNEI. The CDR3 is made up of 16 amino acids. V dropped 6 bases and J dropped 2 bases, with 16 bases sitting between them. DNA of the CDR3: TGTGCCAGCAGCCTCGGGTACAAAGACACTAATGAAAAACTGTTTTTT. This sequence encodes CASSLGYKDTNEKLFF.

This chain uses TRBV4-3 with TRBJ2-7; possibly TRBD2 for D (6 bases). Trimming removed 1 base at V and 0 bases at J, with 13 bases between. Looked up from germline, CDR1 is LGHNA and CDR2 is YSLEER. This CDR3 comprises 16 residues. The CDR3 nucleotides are TGCGCCAGCAGCCAAGTCGTACGCGGGGCCTCCTACGAGCAGTACTTC. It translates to CASSQVVRGASYEQYF.

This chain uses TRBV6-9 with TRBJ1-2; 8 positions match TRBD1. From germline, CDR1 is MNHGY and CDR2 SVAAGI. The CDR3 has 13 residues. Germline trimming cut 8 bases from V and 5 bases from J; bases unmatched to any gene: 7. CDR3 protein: CASGQTGVYGYTF. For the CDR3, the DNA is TGTGCCAGCGGACAGACAGGGGTTTATGGCTACACCTTC.

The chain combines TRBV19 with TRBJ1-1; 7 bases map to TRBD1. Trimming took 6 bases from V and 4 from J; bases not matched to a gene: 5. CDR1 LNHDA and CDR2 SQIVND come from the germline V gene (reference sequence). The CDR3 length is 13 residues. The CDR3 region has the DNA TGTGCCAGTAGGGGACAGATGGGCACTGAAGCTTTCTTT. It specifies CASRGQMGTEAFF.

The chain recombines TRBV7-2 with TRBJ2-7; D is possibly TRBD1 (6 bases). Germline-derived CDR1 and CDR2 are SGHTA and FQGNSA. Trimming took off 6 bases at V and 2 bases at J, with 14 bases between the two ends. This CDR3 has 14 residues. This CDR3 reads CASRQGRPPYEQYF. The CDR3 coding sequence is TGTGCCAGCAGGCAGGGGAGACCCCCCTACGAGCAGTACTTC.

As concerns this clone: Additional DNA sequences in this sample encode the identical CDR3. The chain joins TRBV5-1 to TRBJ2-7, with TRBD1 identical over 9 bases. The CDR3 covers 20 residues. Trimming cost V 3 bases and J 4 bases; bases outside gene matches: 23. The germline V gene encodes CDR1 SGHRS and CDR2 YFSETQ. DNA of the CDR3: TGCGCCAGCAGCTCGGGGGGCACCTCCTTCCGGGACAGGGAATTATACGAGCAGTACTTC. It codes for CASSSGGTSFRDRELYEQYF. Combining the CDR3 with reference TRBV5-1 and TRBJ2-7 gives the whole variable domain KAGVTQTPRYLIKTRGQQVTLSCSPISGHRSVSWYQQTPGQGLQFLFEYFSETQRNKGNFPGRFSGRQFSNSRSEMNVSTLELGDSALYLCASSSGGTSFRDRELYEQYFGPGTRLTVT.

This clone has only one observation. CDR3 loop: CASTGGRRQETQYF. The CDR3 nucleotides read TGTGCCAGCACAGGGGGTCGGAGGCAAGAGACCCAGTACTTC. V and J are TRBV25-1 and TRBJ2-5, with 7 bases lining up with TRBD1. Per germline, CDR1 MGHDK and CDR2 SYGVNS. CDR3 size: 14 residues. With V trimmed by 7 bases and J by 2 bases, 7 bases remained unmatched.

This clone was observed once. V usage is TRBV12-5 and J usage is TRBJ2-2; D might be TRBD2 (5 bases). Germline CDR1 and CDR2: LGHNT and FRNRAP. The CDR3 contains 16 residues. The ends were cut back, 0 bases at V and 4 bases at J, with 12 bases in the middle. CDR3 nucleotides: TGTGCTAGTGGTTTGGTTTCCGGGATTTCCACCGGGGAGCTGTTTTTT. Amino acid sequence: CASGLVSGISTGELFF.

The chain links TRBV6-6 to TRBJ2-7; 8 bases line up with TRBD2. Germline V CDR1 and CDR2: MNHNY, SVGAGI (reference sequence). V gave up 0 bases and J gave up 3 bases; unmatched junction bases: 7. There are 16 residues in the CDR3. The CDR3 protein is CASSYSTREDLYEQYF. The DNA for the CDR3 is TGTGCCAGCAGTTACTCAACGCGGGAGGACCTCTACGAGCAGTACTTC.

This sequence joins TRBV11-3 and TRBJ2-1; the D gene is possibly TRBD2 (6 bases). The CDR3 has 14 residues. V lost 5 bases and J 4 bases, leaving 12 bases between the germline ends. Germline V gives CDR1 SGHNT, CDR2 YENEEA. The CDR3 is CASSPGSGYNEQFF. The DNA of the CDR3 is TGTGCCAGCAGCCCCGGGAGCGGTTACAATGAGCAGTTCTTC.